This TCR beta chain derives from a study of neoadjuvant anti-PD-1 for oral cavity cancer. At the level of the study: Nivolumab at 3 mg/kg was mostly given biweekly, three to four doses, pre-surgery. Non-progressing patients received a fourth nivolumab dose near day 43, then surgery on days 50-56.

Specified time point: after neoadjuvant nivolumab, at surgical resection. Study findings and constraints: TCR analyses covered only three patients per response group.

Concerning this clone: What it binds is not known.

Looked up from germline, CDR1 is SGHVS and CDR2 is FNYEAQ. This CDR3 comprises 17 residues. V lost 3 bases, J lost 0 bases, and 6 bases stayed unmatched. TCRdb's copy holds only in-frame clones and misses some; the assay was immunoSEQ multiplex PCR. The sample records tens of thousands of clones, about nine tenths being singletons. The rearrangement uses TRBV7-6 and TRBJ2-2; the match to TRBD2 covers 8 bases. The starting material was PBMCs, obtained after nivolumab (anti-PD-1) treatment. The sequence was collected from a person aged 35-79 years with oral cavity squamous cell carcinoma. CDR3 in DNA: TGTGCCAGCAGCTTGGTAATTAGCGGGGCGAACACCGGGGAGCTGTTTTTT. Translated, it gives CASSLVISGANTGELFF.